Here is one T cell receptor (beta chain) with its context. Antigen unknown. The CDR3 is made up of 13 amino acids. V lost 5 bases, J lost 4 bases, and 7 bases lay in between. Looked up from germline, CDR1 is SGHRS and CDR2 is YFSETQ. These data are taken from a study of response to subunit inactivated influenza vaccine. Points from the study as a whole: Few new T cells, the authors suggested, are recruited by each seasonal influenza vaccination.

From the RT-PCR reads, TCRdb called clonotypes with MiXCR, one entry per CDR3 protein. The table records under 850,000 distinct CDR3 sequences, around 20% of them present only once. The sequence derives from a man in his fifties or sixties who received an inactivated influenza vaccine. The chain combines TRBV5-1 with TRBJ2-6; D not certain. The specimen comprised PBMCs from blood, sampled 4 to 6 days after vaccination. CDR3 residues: CASRGTGANVLTF. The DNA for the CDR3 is TGCGCCAGCAGGGGTACCGGGGCCAACGTCCTGACTTTC.